This is a list of T cell receptor beta chains from one sample in a study of PD-L1 blockade in urothelial cancer. This table comes from immunoSEQ multiplex PCR, and its TCRdb copy is limited to in-frame clones, with some not included. In the table there are about 29,000 clones, approximately 86% of which are singletons. The input for sequencing was PBMCs, taken around atezolizumab (anti-PD-L1) treatment. These receptors were taken from a man aged 50 to 59 with urothelial cancer. The CDR3 runs from the conserved cysteine through the conserved F or W. D genes are given only for firm matches. A clone size is listed for some rows: how often the clone was seen (once, few, many), or a class if it is expanded.

j_call: TRBJ2-3
v_call: TRBV19
clone_size: .
d_call: .
cdr3_nt: TGTGCCAGTAGTATAGATGCTGGGGGAACTAGCTTTAATTTGGATACGCAGTATTTT
cdr3_aa: CASSIDAGGTSFNLDTQYF

j_call: TRBJ2-3
v_call: TRBV6-5
clone_size: few
d_call: .
cdr3_nt: TGTGCCAGCAGTTACTCGACAGTATTTAGCACAGATACGCAGTATTTT
cdr3_aa: CASSYSTVFSTDTQYF

j_call: TRBJ1-1
v_call: TRBV14
clone_size: .
d_call: .
cdr3_nt: TGTGCCAGCAGCCAAGATCCATGGGGCTTCACTGAAGCTTTCTTT
cdr3_aa: CASSQDPWGFTEAFF

j_call: TRBJ1-6
v_call: TRBV19
clone_size: .
d_call: .
cdr3_nt: TGTGCCAGTAGTATCCTAGGGGCACGATCACCCCTCCACTTT
cdr3_aa: CASSILGARSPLHF

j_call: TRBJ1-1
v_call: TRBV29-1
clone_size: .
d_call: .
cdr3_nt: TGCAGCGTTGAATATGGTTACAGGATGAACACTGAAGCTTTCTTT
cdr3_aa: CSVEYGYRMNTEAFF

j_call: TRBJ1-5
v_call: TRBV9
clone_size: .
d_call: .
cdr3_nt: TGTGCCAGCAGCCCCGGAGGGTCCTTCAATCAGCCCCAGCATTTT
cdr3_aa: CASSPGGSFNQPQHF

j_call: TRBJ1-3
v_call: TRBV9
clone_size: .
d_call: .
cdr3_nt: TGTGCCAGCAGCGCGTCCCAGGGTACTGGAAACACCATATATTTT
cdr3_aa: CASSASQGTGNTIYF

j_call: TRBJ2-2
v_call: TRBV7-9
clone_size: .
d_call: TRBD2
cdr3_nt: TGTGCCAGCAGCTTAGCGCTTCCGGCTAGCGGGATGACCGGGGAGCTGTTTTTT
cdr3_aa: CASSLALPASGMTGELFF

j_call: TRBJ1-4
v_call: TRBV9
clone_size: .
d_call: TRBD1
cdr3_nt: TGTGCCAGCAGCTTCGGGACAGAGGGAGGTGAAAAACTGTTTTTT
cdr3_aa: CASSFGTEGGEKLFF

j_call: TRBJ2-7
v_call: TRBV5-4
clone_size: .
d_call: TRBD1
cdr3_nt: TGTGCCAGCAGCTTAGACAGGGGGAAAGGCTACGAGCAGTACTTC
cdr3_aa: CASSLDRGKGYEQYF

j_call: TRBJ2-1
v_call: TRBV7-2
clone_size: .
d_call: .
cdr3_nt: TGTGCCAGCCTCCTAGGGGGTACCTACAATGAGCAGTTCTTC
cdr3_aa: CASLLGGTYNEQFF

j_call: TRBJ2-7
v_call: TRBV10-1
clone_size: .
d_call: .
cdr3_nt: TGCGCCAGCAGTGACACGGGATTACCCTACGAGCAGTACTTC
cdr3_aa: CASSDTGLPYEQYF

j_call: TRBJ2-7
v_call: TRBV27
clone_size: .
d_call: TRBD2
cdr3_nt: TGTGCCAGCAGTTTAGGGACTAGCGGGAGTCACGAGCAGTACTTC
cdr3_aa: CASSLGTSGSHEQYF

j_call: TRBJ2-5
v_call: TRBV6-5
clone_size: once
d_call: .
cdr3_nt: TGTGCCAGCAGGGAGGGTGGGAGAGAGACCCAGTACTTC
cdr3_aa: CASREGGRETQYF